These 22 T cell receptor beta chains were sequenced from one sample in a study of high-grade serous ovarian cancer treatment subgroups. The data were produced by immunoSEQ multiplex PCR, yet TCRdb's version contains in-frame clones alone and is incomplete. The sample gives 15,000 to 20,000 clones, roughly 80% of which show up once; around 6.4% is in the top ten. Tumor tissue was taken before any definitive surgery or chemotherapy was given. The material sequenced was tumor tissue. These receptors all stem from a human donor with high-grade serous ovarian cancer.

The chain recombines TRBV14 with TRBJ2-5; D is possibly TRBD2 (6 bases). Trimming stripped 0 bases from V and 4 bases from J, with 9 bases between. Germline values: CDR1 SGHDN, CDR2 FVKESK. The CDR3 covers 14 residues. The CDR3 region is CASSQDDGGETQYF. As DNA, the CDR3 is TGTGCCAGCAGCCAAGATGACGGGGGAGAGACCCAGTACTTC.

The chain recombines TRBV4-3 with TRBJ1-1; D possibly corresponds to TRBD1 (6 bases). This CDR3 spans 15 amino acids. Trimming removed 0 bases at V and 11 bases at J, with 19 bases between. Germline loops: CDR1 LGHNA, CDR2 YSLEER. CDR3 bases: TGCGCCAGCAGCCAAGACGACACGGGGGCAGGCCGGGCTTTCTTT. Residues: CASSQDDTGAGRAFF.

This chain links TRBV5-1 with TRBJ2-5; 12 nucleotides line up with TRBD1. The J call is in doubt because the DNA end fits TRBJ2-7 better. The CDR3 covers 15 residues. In germline, CDR1 is SGHRS, CDR2 YFSETQ. The CDR3 spells CASSWMGQGAYEQYF. The CDR3 nucleotides are TGCGCCAGCAGCTGGATGGGACAGGGGGCTTACGAGCAGTACTTC.

The chain couples TRBV12-5 to TRBJ2-7; TRBD2 agrees at 12 bases. The CDR3 extends over 16 amino acids. Looked up from germline, CDR1 is LGHNT and CDR2 is FRNRAP. V shed 3 bases and J 5 bases; nucleotides not matched to a gene: 8. The CDR3 sequence is CASGFGASSGRDEQYF. The CDR3 DNA sequence: TGTGCTAGTGGTTTTGGCGCCTCTAGCGGGAGGGACGAGCAGTACTTC.

The V call is TRBV7-2, the J call TRBJ2-2; D unclear. The CDR3 extends over 16 amino acids. Trimming removed 3 bases from V and 6 bases from J, with 17 bases in between. The V gene's germline CDR1 is SGHTA and CDR2 FQGNSA. CDR3 sequence reads: CASSFSPLPRSGELFF. The CDR3 DNA reads TGTGCCAGCAGCTTCTCCCCATTACCGCGTTCCGGGGAGCTGTTTTTT.

The chain links TRBV7-2 to TRBJ1-4; D might be TRBD1 (5 bases). Germline V gives CDR1 SGHTA, CDR2 FQGNSA. Trimming cost V 5 bases and J 2 bases, with 9 bases left between them. The CDR3 covers 14 residues. The CDR3 loop is CASSPGRTNEKLFF. The DNA for the CDR3 is TGTGCCAGCAGCCCGGGACGGACTAATGAAAAACTGTTTTTT.

The chain carries TRBV7-9 and TRBJ1-1, with 9 bases that match TRBD1. V shed 5 bases, J shed 5 bases, and the junction held 6 bases outside the gene matches. The CDR3 loop spans 14 amino acids. Germline CDR1 is SEHNR and CDR2 is FQNEAQ (reference sequence). This chain's CDR3 is CASSPLTGGTEAFF. In nucleotides, the CDR3 is TGTGCCAGCAGCCCACTGACAGGGGGGACTGAAGCTTTCTTT.

The chain uses TRBV19 and TRBJ1-3, with TRBD1 matching 7 bases. Germline V lookup: CDR1 LNHDA, CDR2 SQIVND (reference sequence). Trimming at V came to 4 bases and at J to 0 bases, leaving 9 bases not matched to a gene. The CDR3 extends over 17 amino acids. The CDR3 DNA reads as TGTGCCAGTAGTACCCGGGGACAGACCAGCTCTGGAAACACCATATATTTT. Its translation: CASSTRGQTSSGNTIYF.

The chain uses TRBV4-2 and TRBJ1-2, with D possibly being TRBD1 (5 bases). Trimming left V 2 bases short and J 4 bases short, with 11 bases between. The CDR3 spans 14 residues. The germline gives CDR1 LGHNA, CDR2 YNFKEQ. CDR3 sequence (DNA): TGTGCCAGCAGCCAATCCACAGGCCTCTATGGCTACACCTTC. This translates into CASSQSTGLYGYTF.

This rearrangement joins TRBV6-6 to TRBJ1-1, with a possible D match to TRBD1 (5 bases). Germline V gene sequence: CDR1 MNHNY, CDR2 SVGAGI (reference sequence). This CDR3 comprises 14 residues. Between the trimmed V and J ends, which lost 7 bases and 7 bases, there was a span of 19 bases. The CDR3 DNA follows: TGTGCCAGCACCAAATGGGCAGGGCAAGGTGAAGCTTTCTTT. It codes for CASTKWAGQGEAFF.

This chain connects TRBV7-8 to TRBJ1-1; TRBD1 agrees at 7 bases. The CDR3 consists of 14 residues. V dropped 6 bases and J dropped 4; count of bases not matched to a gene: 8. The germline V gene encodes CDR1 SGHVS and CDR2 FQNEAQ. CDR3 residues: CASRLQTGLTEAFF. The CDR3 DNA is TGTGCCAGCAGATTACAGACAGGGCTCACTGAAGCTTTCTTT.

The J gene is TRBJ2-2, the V gene TRBV18; D uncertain. V lost 0 bases and J 3 bases, leaving 11 bases between the germline ends. The CDR3 runs 16 residues. Germline loops: CDR1 KGHSH, CDR2 LQKENI. The CDR3 reads CASSPPGLGYTGELFF. CDR3 coding DNA: TGTGCCAGCTCACCACCGGGTCTGGGTTACACCGGGGAGCTGTTTTTT.

V is TRBV27 and J is TRBJ2-7, with D possibly being TRBD2 (6 bases). The V gene lost 4 bases and the J gene lost 1 base, with 11 bases spanning the gap. The V gene's germline CDR1 is MNHEY and CDR2 SMNVEV (reference sequence). The CDR3 has 14 residues. In DNA form, the CDR3 reads TGTGCCAGCAGTTGGTTTCGGGAGTCCTACGAGCAGTACTTC. This encodes CASSWFRESYEQYF.

The V gene is TRBV7-9, the J gene TRBJ2-1, with D unresolved. The V end was cut by 5 bases, the J end by 4 bases, with 6 bases between. The CDR3 sequence is 12 residues long. CDR1 is SEHNR, CDR2 FQNEAQ, per germline (reference sequence). The CDR3 DNA reads as TGTGCCAGCAGCCCGAAGTACAATGAGCAGTTCTTC. Translating gives CASSPKYNEQFF.

The chain joins TRBV5-1 to TRBJ2-3; TRBD2 agrees at 12 bases. The CDR3 extends over 21 amino acids. Germline loops: CDR1 SGHRS, CDR2 YFSETQ. V lost 3 bases to trimming and J lost 0 bases; unmatched junction nucleotides: 17. In nucleotides, the CDR3 is TGCGCCAGCAGCTGGACAGCCTTAGGACTAGCGGGAATAAGTAGCACAGATACGCAGTATTTT. This sequence encodes CASSWTALGLAGISSTDTQYF.

The rearrangement links TRBV15 to TRBJ2-5; D uncertain. The CDR3 runs 14 residues. V lost 0 bases and J 1 base, leaving 6 bases between the germline ends. The germline CDR1 and CDR2 sequences are LNHNV and YYDKDF (reference sequence). The CDR3 here is CATSRDRGQETQYF. As DNA, the CDR3 is TGTGCCACCAGCAGAGATCGTGGCCAAGAGACCCAGTACTTC.

CDR3 sequence: CASSPGGGLSYEQYF. In nucleotides, the CDR3 is TGTGCCAGCAGCCCAGGGGGCGGACTCTCCTACGAGCAGTACTTC. This sequence joins TRBV11-3 and TRBJ2-7; the match to TRBD1 covers 8 bases. V shed 5 bases and J 0 bases; nucleotides not matched to a gene: 6. The CDR3 is made up of 15 amino acids. Germline CDR1 is SGHNT and CDR2 is YENEEA. The variable domain in full, completed from reference TRBV11-3 and TRBJ2-7, reads EAGVVQSPRYKIIEKKQPVAFWCNPISGHNTLYWYLQNLGQGPELLIRYENEEAVDDSQLPKDRFSAERLKGVDSTLKIQPAELGDSAVYLCASSPGGGLSYEQYFGPGTRLTVT.

The gene calls are TRBV6-5 and TRBJ2-7; D is possibly TRBD2 (6 bases). The V and J ends lost 2 bases and 8 bases respectively, with 16 bases between them. The germline gives CDR1 MNHEY, CDR2 SVGAGI. There are 14 residues in the CDR3. The CDR3 DNA follows: TGTGCCAGCAGTTACGTCCCGGGAGCTGACAAGCAGTACTTC. This encodes CASSYVPGADKQYF.

Worth noting for this clone: The germline gene is not matched at one end of the junction; a read error may be the cause. This chain joins TRBV7-7 and TRBJ2-3, with D hard to call. From germline, CDR1 is SSHAT and CDR2 FNYEAQ (reference sequence). The CDR3 loop spans 14 amino acids. The CDR3 is CASSLVGVGDTQYF. Here the CDR3 DNA reads TGTGCTAGCAGCTTAGTAGGAGTGGGAGATACGCAGTATTTT. Looking up the rest from reference TRBV7-7 and TRBJ2-3 gives the full variable domain: GAGVSQSPRYKVTKRGQDVTLRCDPISSHATLYWYQQALGQGPEFLTYFNYEAQPDKSGLPSDRFSAERPEGSISTLTIQRTEQRDSAMYRCASSLVGVGDTQYFGPGTRLTVL.

This clone was detected a few times. The chain is built from TRBV4-1 and TRBJ2-1; TRBD2 agrees at 12 bases. J gave up 8 bases and V 5 bases, and 10 bases lay outside the gene matches. From germline, CDR1 is MGHRA and CDR2 YSYEKL. The CDR3 has 16 amino acids. The CDR3 DNA reads as TGCGCCAGCAGCAATACACTAGCGGGAGGCCTCGATGAGCAGTTCTTC. Translated, it gives CASSNTLAGGLDEQFF.

The J gene is TRBJ2-3, the V gene TRBV30; TRBD1 matches 8 bases. Germline-derived CDR1 and CDR2 are GTSNPN and SVGIG (reference sequence). The CDR3 covers 15 residues. V dropped 6 bases and J dropped 2; count of bases not matched to a gene: 10. CDR3 coding DNA: TGTGCCTGCCCTGCAGGGGGCACCCTCACAGATACGCAGTATTTT. Its translation: CACPAGGTLTDTQYF.

The chain has TRBV18 and TRBJ1-2; perhaps TRBD1 as D (6 bases). Trimming pared 3 bases from V and 1 base from J, leaving 18 bases between. This CDR3 is built from 17 residues. Germline V gene sequence: CDR1 KGHSH, CDR2 LQKENI. The CDR3 nucleotides read TGTGCCAGCTCACCTTCGACCCGGACAGCGAATAACTATGGCTACACCTTC. Protein: CASSPSTRTANNYGYTF.